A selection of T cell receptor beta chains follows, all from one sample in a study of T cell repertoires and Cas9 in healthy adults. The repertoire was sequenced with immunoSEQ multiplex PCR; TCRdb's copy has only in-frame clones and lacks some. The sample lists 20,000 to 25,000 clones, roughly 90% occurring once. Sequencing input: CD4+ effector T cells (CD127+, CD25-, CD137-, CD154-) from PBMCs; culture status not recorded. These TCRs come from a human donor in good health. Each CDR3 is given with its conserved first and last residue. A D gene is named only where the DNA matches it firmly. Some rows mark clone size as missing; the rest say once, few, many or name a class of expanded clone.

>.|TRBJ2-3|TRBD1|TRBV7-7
TGTGCTAGCAGCCCCGGGACAGCCACAGATACGCAGTATTTT
CASSPGTATDTQYF
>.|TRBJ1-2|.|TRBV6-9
TGTGCCAGCAGTAGTGGCAGGACTTACGGAAAGACCTATGGCTACACCTTC
CASSSGRTYGKTYGYTF
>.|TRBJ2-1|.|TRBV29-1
TGCAGCGTTGTTGCGGTCTACAATGAGCAGTTCTTC
CSVVAVYNEQFF
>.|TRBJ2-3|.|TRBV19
TGTGCCAGTTGTCAGGGGCCCACAGATACGCAGTATTTT
CASCQGPTDTQYF
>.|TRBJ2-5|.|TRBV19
TGTGCCAGTAGTATAGGGAGCTACCTCACCCAGACCCAGTACTTC
CASSIGSYLTQTQYF
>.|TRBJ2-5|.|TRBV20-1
TGCAGTGCTAGGGTCACAGAGACCCAGTACTTC
CSARVTETQYF
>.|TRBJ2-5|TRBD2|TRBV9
TGTGCCAGCAGCGTTAAAAGCGGGGGGGCCCTCGGAGAGACCCAGTACTTC
CASSVKSGGALGETQYF
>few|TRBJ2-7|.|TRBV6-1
TGTGCCAGCAGTCCCACACCGACCCGAGGCGAGCAGTACTTC
CASSPTPTRGEQYF
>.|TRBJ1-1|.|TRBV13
TGTGCCAGCAGCTTAAAACCTCCCCCACACGCTGAAGCTTTCTTT
CASSLKPPPHAEAFF
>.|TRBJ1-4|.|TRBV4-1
TGCGCCAGCACCCCTACGACGCGGGTGGGGGAAAAACTGTTTTTT
CASTPTTRVGEKLFF
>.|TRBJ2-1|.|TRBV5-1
TGCGCCAGCAGCTTGGTTATAGCGGCGAACAATGAGCAGTTCTTC
CASSLVIAANNEQFF
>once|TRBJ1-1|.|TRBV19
TGTGCCAGTAGTATAGATCTGTTGAACACTGAAGCTTTCTTT
CASSIDLLNTEAFF
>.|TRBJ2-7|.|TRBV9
TGTGCCAGCAGCGTCGGTGGAACTAGCTTCCCCTACGAGCAGTACTTC
CASSVGGTSFPYEQYF
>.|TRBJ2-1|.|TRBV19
TGTGCCAGTAGTATTCCAGGGGCCCACAATGAGCAGTTCTTC
CASSIPGAHNEQFF
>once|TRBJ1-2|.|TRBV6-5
TGTGCCAGCAGATCCTCTTGGGCGGGTGGCTACACCTTC
CASRSSWAGGYTF
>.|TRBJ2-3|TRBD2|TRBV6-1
TGTGCCAGCAGTGAACTAGCGGGGGGGATAGATACGCAGTATTTT
CASSELAGGIDTQYF
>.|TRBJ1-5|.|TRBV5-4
TGTGCCAGCAGCTTGCAGGGAACCGGTCAGCCCCAGCATTTT
CASSLQGTGQPQHF
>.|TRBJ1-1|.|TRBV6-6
TGTGCCAGCAGTCTAGATAGGCAATCTGGCGCTTTCTTT
CASSLDRQSGAFF
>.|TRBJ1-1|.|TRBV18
TGTGCCAGCTCACCCCAAAGACAGGAAACTCCAACGATAAACACTGAAGCTTTCTTT
CASSPQRQETPTINTEAFF
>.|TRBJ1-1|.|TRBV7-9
TGTGCCAGCAGCTTAGAGGGCCGTGGGAACACTGAAGCTTTCTTT
CASSLEGRGNTEAFF
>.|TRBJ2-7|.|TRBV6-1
TGTGCCAGCAGTACCCAATGGGACCGGACCTACGAGCAGTACTTC
CASSTQWDRTYEQYF
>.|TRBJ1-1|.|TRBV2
TGTGCCAGCATCCGGCAGGCGGGAACTGAAGCTTTCTTT
CASIRQAGTEAFF
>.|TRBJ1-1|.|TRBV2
TGTGCCAGCAGAACCGACAGGATCACCACTGAAGCTTTCTTT
CASRTDRITTEAFF